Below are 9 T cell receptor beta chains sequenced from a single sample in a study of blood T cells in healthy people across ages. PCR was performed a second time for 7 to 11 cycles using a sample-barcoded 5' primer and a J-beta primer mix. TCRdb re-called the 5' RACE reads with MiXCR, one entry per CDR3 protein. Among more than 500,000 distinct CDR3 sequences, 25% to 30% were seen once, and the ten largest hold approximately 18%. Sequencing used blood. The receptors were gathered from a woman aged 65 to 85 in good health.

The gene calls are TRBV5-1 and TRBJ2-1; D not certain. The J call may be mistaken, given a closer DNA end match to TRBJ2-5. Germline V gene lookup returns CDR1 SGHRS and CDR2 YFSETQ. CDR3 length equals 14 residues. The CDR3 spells CASSHGRTKETQYF. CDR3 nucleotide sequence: TGCGCCAGCAGCCACGGAAGAACGAAGGAGACCCAGTACTTC.

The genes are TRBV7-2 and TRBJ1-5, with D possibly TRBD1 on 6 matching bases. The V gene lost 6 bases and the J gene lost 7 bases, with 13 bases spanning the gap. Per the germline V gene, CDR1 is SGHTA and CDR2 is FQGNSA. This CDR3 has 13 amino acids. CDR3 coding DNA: TGTGCCAGCAGGGTGGGGCAGGGGCAGCCCCAGCATTTT. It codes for CASRVGQGQPQHF.

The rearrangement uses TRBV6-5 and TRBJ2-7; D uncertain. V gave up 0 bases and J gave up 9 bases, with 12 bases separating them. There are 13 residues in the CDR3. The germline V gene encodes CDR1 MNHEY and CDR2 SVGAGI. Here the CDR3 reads CASSYSISVGQYF. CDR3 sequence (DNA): TGTGCCAGCAGTTACTCGATTTCGGTGGGGCAGTACTTC.

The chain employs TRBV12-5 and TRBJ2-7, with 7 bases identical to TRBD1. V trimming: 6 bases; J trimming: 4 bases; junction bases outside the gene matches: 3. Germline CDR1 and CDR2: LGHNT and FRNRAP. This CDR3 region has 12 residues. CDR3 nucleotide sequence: TGTGCTAGTGGAGGGGGCTGGTACGAGCAGTACTTC. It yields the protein CASGGGWYEQYF.

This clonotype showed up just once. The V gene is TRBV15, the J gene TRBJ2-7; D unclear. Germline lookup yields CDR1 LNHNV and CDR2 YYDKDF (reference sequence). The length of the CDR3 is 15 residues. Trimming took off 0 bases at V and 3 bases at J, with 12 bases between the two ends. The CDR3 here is CATSREDRLFYEQYF. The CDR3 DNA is TGTGCCACCAGCAGAGAGGACCGCCTGTTCTACGAGCAGTACTTC.

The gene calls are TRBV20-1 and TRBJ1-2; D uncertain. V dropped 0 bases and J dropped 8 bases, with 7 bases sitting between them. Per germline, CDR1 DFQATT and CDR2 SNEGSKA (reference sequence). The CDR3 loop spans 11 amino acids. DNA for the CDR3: TGCAGTGCTAGAGAAAAGGCAGGCTACACCTTC. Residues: CSAREKAGYTF.

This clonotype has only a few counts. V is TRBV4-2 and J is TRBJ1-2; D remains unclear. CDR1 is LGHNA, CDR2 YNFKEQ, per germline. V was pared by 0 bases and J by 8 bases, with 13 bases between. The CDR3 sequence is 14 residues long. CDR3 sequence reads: CASSQESPAKGYTF. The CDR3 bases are TGTGCCAGCAGCCAAGAAAGCCCGGCGAAAGGCTACACCTTC.

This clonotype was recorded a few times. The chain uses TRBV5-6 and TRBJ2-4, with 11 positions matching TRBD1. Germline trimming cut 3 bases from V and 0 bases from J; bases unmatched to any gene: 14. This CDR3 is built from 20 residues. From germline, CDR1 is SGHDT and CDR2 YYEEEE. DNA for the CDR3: TGTGCCAGCAGCTCCAAACCCGGGACAGGGGGACCTCTAGCCAAAAACATTCAGTACTTC. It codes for CASSSKPGTGGPLAKNIQYF.

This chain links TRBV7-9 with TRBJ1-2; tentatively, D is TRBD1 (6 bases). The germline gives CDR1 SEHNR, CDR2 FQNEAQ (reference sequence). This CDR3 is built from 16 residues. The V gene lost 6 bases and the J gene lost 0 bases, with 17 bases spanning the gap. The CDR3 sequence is CASSHTAAGANYGYTF. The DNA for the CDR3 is TGTGCCAGCAGTCACACGGCGGCAGGGGCTAACTATGGCTACACCTTC.